This is a list of T cell receptor beta chains from one sample in a study of identical twins. TCRdb reprocessed the 5' RACE reads with MiXCR, giving one entry per CDR3 protein. In the table there are 1.5 million to 2 million distinct CDR3 sequences, about 32% of which are singletons. Source material: cord blood. The receptors shown here come from a newborn girl in good health. Both conserved end residues are part of each CDR3. The order of the fields is J gene, D gene, V gene, CDR3 length, clone size, CDR3 DNA, CDR3 protein. The D gene is left open where the match is weak. Clone size is given for some rows only: seen once, a few or many times, or a class if the clone is expanded.

>TRBJ2-1|.|TRBV28|14|.
TGTGCCAGCAGTTTACCCAGGGTTAGCGCGAGGTTGTTCTTC
CASSLPRVSARLFF
>TRBJ2-7|.|TRBV6-5|13|.
TGTGCCACCACTAGCAGGTTCTCCTACGAGCAGTACTTC
CATTSRFSYEQYF
>TRBJ2-7|.|TRBV20-1|13|.
TGCAGTGCTAGAAGCCCCGGGCCCTACGAGCAGTACTTC
CSARSPGPYEQYF
>TRBJ2-7|.|TRBV4-2|18|.
TGTGCCAGCAGCCAAGTTGTAAAGCGCGAGGAGGGCTACAATGAGCAGTACTTC
CASSQVVKREEGYNEQYF
>TRBJ2-1|TRBD1|TRBV24-1|16|few
TGTGCCACCAGTGATTCTCCGGGACAGGGCTACAATGAGCAGTTCTTC
CATSDSPGQGYNEQFF
>TRBJ1-5|.|TRBV25-1|16|once
TGTGCCAGCAGTGAACGGCCAGGGGATAGCAATCAGCCCCAGCATTTT
CASSERPGDSNQPQHF
>TRBJ1-3|.|TRBV7-2|18|.
TGTGCCAGCAGCCGTCTCCCAGGGAAAGGCCTCTCTGGAAACACCATATATTTT
CASSRLPGKGLSGNTIYF
>TRBJ1-5|.|TRBV28|17|few
TGTGCCAGCAGTCCACACCGGGGGAGGGAGGTCAATCAGCCCCAGCATTTT
CASSPHRGREVNQPQHF
>TRBJ2-1|TRBD2|TRBV15|17|.
TGTGCCACCAGCAGAGATCAGGGACTAGCGGTGTACAATGAGCAGTTCTTC
CATSRDQGLAVYNEQFF
>TRBJ2-7|.|TRBV29-1|11|few
TGCAGCGTTGAAGTGGCCTACGAGCAGTACTTC
CSVEVAYEQYF
>TRBJ1-1|.|TRBV10-3|13|few
TGTGCCATCAGTGAGTCGACAGCCACTGAAGCTTTCTTT
CAISESTATEAFF
>TRBJ1-1|TRBD1|TRBV20-1|14|once
TGCAGTGCTAGATCGACAGGGAAGAACACTGAAGCTTTCTTT
CSARSTGKNTEAFF
>TRBJ2-7|TRBD2|TRBV6-2/TRBV6-3|14|.
TGTGCCAGCGGGGGGACTAGCGTGTACAATGAGCAGTACTTC
CASGGTSVYNEQYF
>TRBJ2-1|TRBD1|TRBV4-2|14|.
TGTGCCAGCAGCCAGGGGGACAGGGCGGATGAGCAGTTCTTC
CASSQGDRADEQFF
>TRBJ2-5|TRBD2|TRBV28|14|many
TGTGCCAGCAGTTTAAGCGGGAGAATAGAGACCCAGTACTTC
CASSLSGRIETQYF
>TRBJ2-7|.|TRBV9|14|.
TGTGCCAGCAGCTCCGGGACTTCCCCCTTCGAGCAGTACTTC
CASSSGTSPFEQYF
>TRBJ1-1|TRBD1|TRBV2|12|.
TGTGCCAGCGGCAGGGGGCAGACTGAAGCTTTCTTT
CASGRGQTEAFF
>TRBJ2-1|TRBD2|TRBV2|14|few
TGTGCCAGCAGGAACCCTAGCGGGAGGACGCTTCAGTTCTTC
CASRNPSGRTLQFF
>TRBJ2-1|.|TRBV14|15|.
TGTGCCAGCAGCCCCTCCGACACTCGATACAATAAGCAGTTCTTC
CASSPSDTRYNKQFF
>TRBJ2-7|.|TRBV12-3/TRBV12-4|13|many
TGTGCCAGCAGTGGCGGGTTCCTCTACGAGCAGTACTTC
CASSGGFLYEQYF
>TRBJ1-5|TRBD1|TRBV6-2/TRBV6-3|15|few
TGTGCCAGCAGTTACGGAAGACAGGGGAGTCAGCCCCAGCATTTT
CASSYGRQGSQPQHF
>TRBJ2-1|.|TRBV20-1|16|few
TGCAGTGCCATATCCCCGGGACGGGGCTGGACCAATGAGCAGTTCTTC
CSAISPGRGWTNEQFF
>TRBJ1-2|.|TRBV20-1|13|.
TGCAGTGCTAGAGAGGGTTGGTCCTATGGCTACACCTTC
CSAREGWSYGYTF
>TRBJ2-2|TRBD1|TRBV10-3|13|.
TGTGCCATCAGCCTCGACAGGGCCGGGGAGCTGTTTTTT
CAISLDRAGELFF
>TRBJ1-4|.|TRBV4-2|17|.
TGTGCCAGCAGCCAAGCCCGGGCAGCCGAGACATGGGAAAAACTGTTTTTT
CASSQARAAETWEKLFF
>TRBJ1-2|TRBD1|TRBV6-5|16|many
TGTGCCAGCAGTTCGGGACAGGGGGCTTTAAACTATGGCTACACCTTC
CASSSGQGALNYGYTF
>TRBJ2-3|.|TRBV24-1|18|few
TGTGCCACCAGTGATTTTAGGGGGGAAACCGATAGCACAGATACGCAGTATTTT
CATSDFRGETDSTDTQYF
>TRBJ2-5|.|TRBV25-1|14|many
TGTGCCAGCAGCCAAAGGAAGGGAAAAGAGACCCAGTACTTC
CASSQRKGKETQYF
>TRBJ2-5|TRBD2|TRBV7-6|17|.
TGTGCCAGCAGCGATAAGACGACTAGCGGGACCTACAATGAGCAGTACTTC
CASSDKTTSGTYNEQYF
>TRBJ1-5|TRBD1|TRBV24-1|17|.
TGTGCCACCAGTGATCCGGCCGCGGCAGGGGGCAACCAGCCCCAGCATTTT
CATSDPAAAGGNQPQHF
>TRBJ1-2|.|TRBV5-1|12|few
TGCGCCAGCAGCGGGGACATCTATGGCTACACCTTC
CASSGDIYGYTF